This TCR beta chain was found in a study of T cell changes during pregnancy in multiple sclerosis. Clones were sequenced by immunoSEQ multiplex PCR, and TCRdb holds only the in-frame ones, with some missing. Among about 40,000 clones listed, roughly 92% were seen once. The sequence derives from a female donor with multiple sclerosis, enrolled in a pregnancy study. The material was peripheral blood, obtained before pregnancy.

DNA of the CDR3: TGCGCCAGCAGCGTACAGGAGAACTACGAGCAGTACTTC. It translates to CASSVQENYEQYF. V gene TRBV4-1 combines with J gene TRBJ2-7, with D maybe TRBD1 (5 bases). There are 13 residues in the CDR3. The V end lost 5 bases, the J end lost 3 bases, and 11 bases lay between the germline ends. The germline V gene encodes CDR1 MGHRA and CDR2 YSYEKL.